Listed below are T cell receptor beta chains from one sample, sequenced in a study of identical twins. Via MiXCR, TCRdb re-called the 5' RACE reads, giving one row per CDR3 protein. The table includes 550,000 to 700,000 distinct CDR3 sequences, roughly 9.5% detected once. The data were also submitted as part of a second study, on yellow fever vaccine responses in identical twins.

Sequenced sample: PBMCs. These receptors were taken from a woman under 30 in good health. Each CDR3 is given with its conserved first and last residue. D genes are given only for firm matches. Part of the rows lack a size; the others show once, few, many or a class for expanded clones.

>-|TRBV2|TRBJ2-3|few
TGTGCCAGCAGTGAATTTAGGACTAGCACAGATACGCAGTATTTT
CASSEFRTSTDTQYF
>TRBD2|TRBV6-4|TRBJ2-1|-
TGTGCCAGCAGTATAGCGGGGGACTCCTACAATGAGCAGTTCTTC
CASSIAGDSYNEQFF
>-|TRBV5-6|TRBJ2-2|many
TGCGCCAGCAGCTTGGGACCCCCCGGGGAGCTGTTTTTT
CASSLGPPGELFF
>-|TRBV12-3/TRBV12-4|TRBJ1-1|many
TGTGCCAGCAGTTTTTTGGGCTCCAAGGGGTCTGAAGCTTTCTTT
CASSFLGSKGSEAFF
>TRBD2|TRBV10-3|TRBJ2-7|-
TGTGCCATCAGTACTAGCGGGGGTTACGAGCAGTACTTC
CAISTSGGYEQYF
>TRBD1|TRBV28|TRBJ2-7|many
TGTGCCAGCAGTTCGGCGGACAGGGGGCCCTCCTACGAGCAGTACTTC
CASSSADRGPSYEQYF
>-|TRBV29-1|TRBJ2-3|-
TGCAGCGTTCTGCTCCTTAGCACAGATACGCAGTATTTT
CSVLLLSTDTQYF
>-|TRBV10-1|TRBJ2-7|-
TGCGCCAGCAGTGAGTTTGGACCCCGGAGCTCCTACGAGCAGTACTTC
CASSEFGPRSSYEQYF
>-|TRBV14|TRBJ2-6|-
TGTGCCAGCAGCCTAACTTGGGGCATGGGGGCCAACGTCCTGACTTTC
CASSLTWGMGANVLTF
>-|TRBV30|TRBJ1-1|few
TGTGCCTGGAATTTTAACACTGAAGCTTTCTTT
CAWNFNTEAFF
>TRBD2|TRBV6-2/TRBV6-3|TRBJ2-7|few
TGTGCCAGCAGGACTACTAGCGGGAGCTCCTACGAGCAGTACTTC
CASRTTSGSSYEQYF
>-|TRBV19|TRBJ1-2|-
TGTGCCAGTAGCCCCATGGCCAACCATTATGGCTACACCTTC
CASSPMANHYGYTF
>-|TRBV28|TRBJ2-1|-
TGTGCCAGCACCGGAGGGGGGGACGGTTACAATGAGCAGTTCTTC
CASTGGGDGYNEQFF
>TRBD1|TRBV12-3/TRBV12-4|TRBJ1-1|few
TGTGCCAGCAGGCGTGACAGGGATACTGAAGCTTTCTTT
CASRRDRDTEAFF
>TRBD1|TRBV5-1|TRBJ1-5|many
TGCGCCAGCAGCCTGGAGGGGACAGGCAATCAGCCCCAGCATTTT
CASSLEGTGNQPQHF
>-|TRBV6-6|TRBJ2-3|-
TGTGCCAGCAGTCAACCTAGCACAGATACGCAGTATTTT
CASSQPSTDTQYF
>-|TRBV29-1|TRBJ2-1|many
TGCAGTAGCGGTAACAATGAGCAGTTCTTC
CSSGNNEQFF
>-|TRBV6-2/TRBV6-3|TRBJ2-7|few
TGTGCCAGCAGTCGTACACGACAAGAGCAGTACTTC
CASSRTRQEQYF
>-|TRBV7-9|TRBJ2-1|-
TGTGCCAGCAGCTTAGAGTCTGGAGGGATCTACAATGAGCAGTTCTTC
CASSLESGGIYNEQFF
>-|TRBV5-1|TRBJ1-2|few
TGCGCCAGCAGCTTGGGGAGGACTTCTAACTATGGCTACACCTTC
CASSLGRTSNYGYTF
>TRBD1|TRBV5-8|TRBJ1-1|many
TGTGCCAGCAGTTCGGGACAGGGAGTCACTGAAGCTTTCTTT
CASSSGQGVTEAFF
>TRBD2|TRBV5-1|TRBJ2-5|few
TGCGCCAGCACCAGACTAGCGGGAGGGGCGGAGACCCAGTACTTC
CASTRLAGGAETQYF
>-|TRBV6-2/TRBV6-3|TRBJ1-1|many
TGTGCCAGCAGTTACGAGTCAATCGAAGCTTTCTTT
CASSYESIEAFF
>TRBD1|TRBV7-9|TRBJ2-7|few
TGTGCCAGCAGCCCCCCCGACAGGGAAAGGGGCGAGCAGTACTTC
CASSPPDRERGEQYF
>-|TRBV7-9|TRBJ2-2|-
TGTGCCAGCAGCCCCGAGACCTACACCGGGGAGCTGTTTTTT
CASSPETYTGELFF
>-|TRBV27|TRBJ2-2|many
TGTGCCAGCAGGCAACTCGGATCGAACACCGGGGAGCTGTTTTTT
CASRQLGSNTGELFF
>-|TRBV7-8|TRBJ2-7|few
TGTGCCAGCAGCCCGGGTCTCGGGGGGCTCTACGAGCAGTACTTC
CASSPGLGGLYEQYF
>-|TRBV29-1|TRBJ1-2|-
TGCAGCGTTCCAGGGAAGGATGGCTACACCTTC
CSVPGKDGYTF
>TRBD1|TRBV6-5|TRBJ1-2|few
TGTGCCAGCAGTTACGCGGACAGGGACCGCGGCTACACCTTC
CASSYADRDRGYTF
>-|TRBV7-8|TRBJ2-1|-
TGTGCCAGCAGCCCTAGGGCGGACTCCTACAATGAGCAGTTCTTC
CASSPRADSYNEQFF
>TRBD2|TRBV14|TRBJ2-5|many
TGTGCCAGCAGCCAAACTACTAGCGTCCCAGAGACCCAGTACTTC
CASSQTTSVPETQYF
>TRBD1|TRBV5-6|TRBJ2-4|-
TGTGCCAGCAGCTTCACTCCGGGACAGGGGGCGCTAAGCCAAAACATTCAGTACTTC
CASSFTPGQGALSQNIQYF
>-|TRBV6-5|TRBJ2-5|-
TGTGCCAGCAGTTACCTGGGTAGTTGGTCCACACAAGAGACCCAGTACTTC
CASSYLGSWSTQETQYF
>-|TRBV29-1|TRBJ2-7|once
TGCAGCGTTTTTGGTAACGAGCAGTACTTC
CSVFGNEQYF
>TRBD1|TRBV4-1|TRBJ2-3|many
TGCGCCAGCAGCCAAGGGGACAGGGACGCAGATACGCAGTATTTT
CASSQGDRDADTQYF
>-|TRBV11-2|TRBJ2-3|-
TGTGCCAGCAGCCTAAGAAGTAGAGATACGCAGTATTTT
CASSLRSRDTQYF
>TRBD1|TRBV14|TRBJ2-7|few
TGTGCCAGCAGCCACCTCGGACAGGGCCGGGGGAACTACGAGCAGTACTTC
CASSHLGQGRGNYEQYF
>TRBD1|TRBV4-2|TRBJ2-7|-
TGTGCCAGCAGCCACACCGGGACAGGGGCGTACGAGCAGTACTTC
CASSHTGTGAYEQYF
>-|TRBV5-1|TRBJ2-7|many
TGCGCCAGCAGCCGAACAGGGATAGGGACCTACGAGCAGTACTTC
CASSRTGIGTYEQYF
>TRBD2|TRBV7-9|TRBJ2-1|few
TGTGCCAGCAGCCCGCCGGATAGCGGGAGCGGAGTTGAGCAGTTCTTC
CASSPPDSGSGVEQFF
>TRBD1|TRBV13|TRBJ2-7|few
TGTGCCAGCAGCATTCGACAGGGCTACGAGCAGTACTTC
CASSIRQGYEQYF
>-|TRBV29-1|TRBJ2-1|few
TGCAGCATGGGAGGGACAACCATCAATGAGCAGTTCTTC
CSMGGTTINEQFF
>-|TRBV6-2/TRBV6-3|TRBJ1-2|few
TGTGCCAGCAGTTACTCGGGACTCAAGAGACACTATGGCTACACCTTC
CASSYSGLKRHYGYTF
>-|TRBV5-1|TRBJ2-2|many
TGCGCCAGCAGCTTCTTACAGGGCGAAACCGGGGAGCTGTTTTTT
CASSFLQGETGELFF
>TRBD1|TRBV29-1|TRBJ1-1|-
TGCAGCGTTGAGGGGGAAGGGGGCAGAAATGAAGCTTTCTTT
CSVEGEGGRNEAFF
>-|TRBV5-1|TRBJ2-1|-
TGCGCCAGCAGCCCACTGTGGTCCGCCAATGAGCAGTTCTTC
CASSPLWSANEQFF
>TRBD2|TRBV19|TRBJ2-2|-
TGTGCCAGTAATGACCCTAGCGGGAGCGGGGAGCTGTTTTTT
CASNDPSGSGELFF
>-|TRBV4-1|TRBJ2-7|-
TGCGCCAGCAGCCAAGAAACCCCCCGCTCCGGGACTCAATACGAGCAGTACTTC
CASSQETPRSGTQYEQYF
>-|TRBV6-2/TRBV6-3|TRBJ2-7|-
TGTGCCAGCAGTTATTCTCTGGACCCTCCCTACGAGCAGTACTTC
CASSYSLDPPYEQYF
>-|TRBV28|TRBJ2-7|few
TGTGCCAGCAGCTATTCTGGGCCAACCGAGCAGTACTTC
CASSYSGPTEQYF
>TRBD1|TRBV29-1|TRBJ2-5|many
TGCAGCGTTGTCAGGGGGCGCCAAGAGACCCAGTACTTC
CSVVRGRQETQYF
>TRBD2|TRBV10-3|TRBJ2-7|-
TGTGCCATCAGTGAGTCGGTCGGACTAGCGCCCTACGAGCAGTACTTC
CAISESVGLAPYEQYF
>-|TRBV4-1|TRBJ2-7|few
TGCGCCAGCAGCCAAGATGGCGGACCGACCTACGAGCAGTACTTC
CASSQDGGPTYEQYF